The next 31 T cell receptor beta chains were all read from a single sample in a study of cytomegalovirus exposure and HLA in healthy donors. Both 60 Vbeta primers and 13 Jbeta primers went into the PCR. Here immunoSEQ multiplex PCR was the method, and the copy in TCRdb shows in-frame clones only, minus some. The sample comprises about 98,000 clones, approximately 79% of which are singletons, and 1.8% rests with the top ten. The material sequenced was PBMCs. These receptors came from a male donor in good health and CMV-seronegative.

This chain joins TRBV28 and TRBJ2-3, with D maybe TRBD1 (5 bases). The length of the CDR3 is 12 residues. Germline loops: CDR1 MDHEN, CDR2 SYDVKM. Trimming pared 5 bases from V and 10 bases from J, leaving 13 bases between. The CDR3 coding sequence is TGTGCCAGCAGTGAACGTGGCAGGGCGCAGTATTTT. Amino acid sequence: CASSERGRAQYF. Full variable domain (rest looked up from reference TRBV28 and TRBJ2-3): DVKVTQSSRYLVKRTGEKVFLECVQDMDHENMFWYRQDPGLGLRLIYFSYDVKMKEKGDIPEGYSVSREKKERFSLILESASTNQTSMYLCASSERGRAQYFGPGTRLTVL.

The CDR3 region is CASSTQVGLAGRETQYF. In DNA form, the CDR3 reads TGTGCCAGCAGCACCCAGGTTGGGCTAGCTGGGAGGGAGACCCAGTACTTC. The rearrangement links TRBV7-2 to TRBJ2-5; maybe TRBD2 (6 bases). CDR1 SGHTA and CDR2 FQGNSA come from the germline V gene. The V gene lost 5 bases and the J gene lost 5 bases, with 24 bases spanning the gap. This CDR3 is 17 amino acids long. The full variable domain, completed using reference TRBV7-2 and TRBJ2-5, is GAGVSQSPSNKVTEKGKDVELRCDPISGHTALYWYRQSLGQGLEFLIYFQGNSAPDKSGLPSDRFSAERTGGSVSTLTIQRTQQEDSAVYLCASSTQVGLAGRETQYFGPGTRLLVL.

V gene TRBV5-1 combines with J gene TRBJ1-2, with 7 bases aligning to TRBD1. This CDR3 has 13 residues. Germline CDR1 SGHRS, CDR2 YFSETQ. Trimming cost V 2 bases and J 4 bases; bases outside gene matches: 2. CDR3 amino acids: CASSFRDSYGYTF. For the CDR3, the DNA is TGCGCCAGCAGCTTCCGGGACAGCTATGGCTACACCTTC.

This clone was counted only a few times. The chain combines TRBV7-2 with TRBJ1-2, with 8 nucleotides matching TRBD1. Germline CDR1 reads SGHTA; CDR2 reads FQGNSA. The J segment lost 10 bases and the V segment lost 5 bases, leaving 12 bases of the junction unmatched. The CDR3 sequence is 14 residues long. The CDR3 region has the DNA TGTGCCAGCAGCCCCGATACAGGGGGTAGTTACTACACCTTC. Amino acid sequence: CASSPDTGGSYYTF.

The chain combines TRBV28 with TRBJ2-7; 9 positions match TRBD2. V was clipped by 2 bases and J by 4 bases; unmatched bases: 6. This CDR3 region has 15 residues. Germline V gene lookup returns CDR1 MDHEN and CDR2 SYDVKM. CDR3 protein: CASSLRLAGRYEQYF. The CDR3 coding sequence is TGTGCCAGCAGTTTACGTCTAGCGGGAAGGTACGAGCAGTACTTC. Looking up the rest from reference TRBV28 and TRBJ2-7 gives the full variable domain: DVKVTQSSRYLVKRTGEKVFLECVQDMDHENMFWYRQDPGLGLRLIYFSYDVKMKEKGDIPEGYSVSREKKERFSLILESASTNQTSMYLCASSLRLAGRYEQYFGPGTRLTVT.

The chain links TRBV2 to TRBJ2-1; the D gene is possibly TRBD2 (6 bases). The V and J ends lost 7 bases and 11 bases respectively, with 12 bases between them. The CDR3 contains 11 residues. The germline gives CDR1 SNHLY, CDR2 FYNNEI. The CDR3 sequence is CASIPGLQQFF. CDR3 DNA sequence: TGTGCCAGCATTCCGGGACTTCAGCAGTTCTTC.

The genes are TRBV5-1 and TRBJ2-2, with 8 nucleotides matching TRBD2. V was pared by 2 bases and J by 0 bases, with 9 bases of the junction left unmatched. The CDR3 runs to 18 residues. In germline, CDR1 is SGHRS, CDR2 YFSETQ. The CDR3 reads CASSFLAGKGSNTGELFF. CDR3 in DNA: TGCGCCAGCAGCTTCTTAGCGGGAAAGGGTTCGAACACCGGGGAGCTGTTTTTT.

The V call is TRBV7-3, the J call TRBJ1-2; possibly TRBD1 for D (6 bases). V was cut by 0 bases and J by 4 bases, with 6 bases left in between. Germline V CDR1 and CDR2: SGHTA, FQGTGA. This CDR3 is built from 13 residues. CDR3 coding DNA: TGTGCCAGCAGCTTAACACAGGGCTATGGCTACACCTTC. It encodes CASSLTQGYGYTF. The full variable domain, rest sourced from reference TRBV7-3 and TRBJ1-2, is GAGVSQTPSNKVTEKGKYVELRCDPISGHTALYWYRQSLGQGPEFLIYFQGTGAADDSGLPNDRFFAVRPEGSVSTLKIQRTERGDSAVYLCASSLTQGYGYTFGSGTRLTVV.

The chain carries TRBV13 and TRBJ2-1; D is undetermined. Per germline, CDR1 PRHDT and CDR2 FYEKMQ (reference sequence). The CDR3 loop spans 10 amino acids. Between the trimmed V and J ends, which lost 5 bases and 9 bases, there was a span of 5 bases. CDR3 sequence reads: CASSVREQFF. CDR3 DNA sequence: TGTGCCAGCAGCGTCCGTGAGCAGTTCTTC.

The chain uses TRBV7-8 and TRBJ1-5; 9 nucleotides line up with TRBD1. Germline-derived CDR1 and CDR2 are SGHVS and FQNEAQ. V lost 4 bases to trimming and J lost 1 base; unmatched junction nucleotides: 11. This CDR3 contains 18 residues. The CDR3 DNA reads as TGTGCCAGCAGCTCTCCCTCCGGGACAGGGACAAGCAATCAGCCCCAGCATTTT. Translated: CASSSPSGTGTSNQPQHF.

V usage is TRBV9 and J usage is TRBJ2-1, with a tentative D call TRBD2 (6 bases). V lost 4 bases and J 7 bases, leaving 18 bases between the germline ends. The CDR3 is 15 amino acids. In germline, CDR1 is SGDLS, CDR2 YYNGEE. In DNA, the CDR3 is TGTGCCAGCAGCCCAGGCCAAGCGGGTGGGAATGAGCAGTTCTTC. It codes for CASSPGQAGGNEQFF.

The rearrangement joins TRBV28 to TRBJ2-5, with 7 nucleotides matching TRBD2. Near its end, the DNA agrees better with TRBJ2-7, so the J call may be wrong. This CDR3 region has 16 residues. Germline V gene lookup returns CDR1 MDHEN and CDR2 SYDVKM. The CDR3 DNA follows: TGTGCCAGCAGCCGCGCGTCTAGCGGACTAATCTACGAGCAGTACTTC. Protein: CASSRASSGLIYEQYF.

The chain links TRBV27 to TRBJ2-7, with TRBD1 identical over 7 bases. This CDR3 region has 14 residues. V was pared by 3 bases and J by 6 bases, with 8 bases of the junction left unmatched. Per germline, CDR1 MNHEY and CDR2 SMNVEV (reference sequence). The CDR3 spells CASSFKGALFEQYF. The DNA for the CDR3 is TGTGCCAGCAGTTTCAAGGGGGCGCTTTTCGAGCAGTACTTC.

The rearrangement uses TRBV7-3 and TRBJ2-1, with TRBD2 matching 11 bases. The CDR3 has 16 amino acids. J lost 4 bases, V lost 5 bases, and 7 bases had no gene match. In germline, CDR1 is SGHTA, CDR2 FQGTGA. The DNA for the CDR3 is TGTGCCAGCAGCATCACCGGGACTAGCGGATACAATGAGCAGTTCTTC. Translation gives CASSITGTSGYNEQFF.

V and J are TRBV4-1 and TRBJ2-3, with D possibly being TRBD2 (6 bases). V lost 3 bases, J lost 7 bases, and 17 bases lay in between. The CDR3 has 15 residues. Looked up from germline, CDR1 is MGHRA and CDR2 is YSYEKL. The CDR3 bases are TGCGCCAGCAGCCAGACCGGGACTTCTCCTTATACGCAGTATTTT. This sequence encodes CASSQTGTSPYTQYF.

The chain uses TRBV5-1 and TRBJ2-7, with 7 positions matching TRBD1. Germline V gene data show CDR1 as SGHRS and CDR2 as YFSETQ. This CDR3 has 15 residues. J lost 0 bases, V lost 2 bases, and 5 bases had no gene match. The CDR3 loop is CASSLWTGFSYEQYF. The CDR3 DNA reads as TGCGCCAGCAGCTTATGGACAGGCTTCTCCTACGAGCAGTACTTC.

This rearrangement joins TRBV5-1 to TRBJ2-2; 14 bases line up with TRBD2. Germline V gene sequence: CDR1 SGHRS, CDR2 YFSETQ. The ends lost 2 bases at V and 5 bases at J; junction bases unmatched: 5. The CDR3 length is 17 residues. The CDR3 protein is CASSLGTSGSTTGELFF. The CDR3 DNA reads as TGCGCCAGCAGCTTAGGGACTAGCGGGAGTACTACCGGGGAGCTGTTTTTT.

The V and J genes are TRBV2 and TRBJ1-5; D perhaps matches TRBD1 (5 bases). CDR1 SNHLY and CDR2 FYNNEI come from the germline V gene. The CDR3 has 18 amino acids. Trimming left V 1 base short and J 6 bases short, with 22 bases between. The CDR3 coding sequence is TGTGCCAGCAGTGAAGTTCGTTCTTCCGGGGGGTTAGGTCAGCCCCAGCATTTT. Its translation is CASSEVRSSGGLGQPQHF. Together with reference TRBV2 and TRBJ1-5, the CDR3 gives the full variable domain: EPEVTQTPSHQVTQMGQEVILRCVPISNHLYFYWYRQILGQKVEFLVSFYNNEISEKSEIFDDQFSVERPDGSNFTLKIRSTKLEDSAMYFCASSEVRSSGGLGQPQHFGDGTRLSIL.

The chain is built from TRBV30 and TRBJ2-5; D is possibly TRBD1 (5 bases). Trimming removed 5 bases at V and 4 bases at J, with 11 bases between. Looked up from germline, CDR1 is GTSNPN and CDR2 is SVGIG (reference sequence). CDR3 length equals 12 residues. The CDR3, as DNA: TGTGCCTGGGGATCAGGGTTAGAGACCCAGTACTTC. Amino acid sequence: CAWGSGLETQYF.

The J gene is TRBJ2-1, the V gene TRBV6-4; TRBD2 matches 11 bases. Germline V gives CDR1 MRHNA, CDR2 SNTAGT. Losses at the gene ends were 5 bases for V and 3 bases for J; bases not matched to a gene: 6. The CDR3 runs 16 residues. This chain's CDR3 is CASSSLAGGDYNEQFF. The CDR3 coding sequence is TGTGCCAGCAGTTCCCTAGCGGGGGGAGACTACAATGAGCAGTTCTTC.

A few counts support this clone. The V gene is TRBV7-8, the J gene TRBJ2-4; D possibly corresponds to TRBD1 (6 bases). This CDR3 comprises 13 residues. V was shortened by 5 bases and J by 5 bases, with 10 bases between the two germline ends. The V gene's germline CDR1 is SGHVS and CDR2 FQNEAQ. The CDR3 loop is CASSEGVQNIQYF. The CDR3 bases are TGTGCCAGCAGCGAGGGGGTTCAAAACATTCAGTACTTC. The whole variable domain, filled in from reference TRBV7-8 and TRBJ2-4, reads GAGVSQSPRYKVAKRGQDVALRCDPISGHVSLFWYQQALGQGPEFLTYFQNEAQLDKSGLPSDRFFAERPEGSVSTLKIQRTQQEDSAVYLCASSEGVQNIQYFGAGTRLSVL.

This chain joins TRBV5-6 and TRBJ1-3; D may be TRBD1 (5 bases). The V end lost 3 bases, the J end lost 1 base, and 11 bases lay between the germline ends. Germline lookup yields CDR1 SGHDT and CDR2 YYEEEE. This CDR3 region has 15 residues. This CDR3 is CASSSPGVSGNTIYF. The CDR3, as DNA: TGTGCCAGCAGCTCTCCGGGGGTATCTGGAAACACCATATATTTT.

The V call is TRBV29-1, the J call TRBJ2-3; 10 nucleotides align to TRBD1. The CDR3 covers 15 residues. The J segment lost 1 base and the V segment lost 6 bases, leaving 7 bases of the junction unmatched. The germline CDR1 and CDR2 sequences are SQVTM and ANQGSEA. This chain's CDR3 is CSVDSGTGGTDTQYF. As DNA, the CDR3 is TGCAGCGTGGATTCCGGGACAGGGGGCACAGATACGCAGTATTTT.

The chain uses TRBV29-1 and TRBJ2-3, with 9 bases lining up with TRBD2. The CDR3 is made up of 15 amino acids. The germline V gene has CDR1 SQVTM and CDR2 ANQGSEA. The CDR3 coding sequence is TGCAGTTCTACCCGGGCTAGCGGGAAGATAGATACGCAGTATTTT. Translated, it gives CSSTRASGKIDTQYF.

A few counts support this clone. CDR3 sequence reads: CASSVGQANTEAFF. DNA of the CDR3: TGTGCCAGCAGCGTAGGACAGGCGAACACTGAAGCTTTCTTT. The chain uses TRBV7-3 and TRBJ1-1; TRBD1 matches at 7 bases. The V and J ends lost 5 bases and 1 base, in that order; junction bases with no gene match: 4. This CDR3 contains 14 residues. Germline V lookup: CDR1 SGHTA, CDR2 FQGTGA.

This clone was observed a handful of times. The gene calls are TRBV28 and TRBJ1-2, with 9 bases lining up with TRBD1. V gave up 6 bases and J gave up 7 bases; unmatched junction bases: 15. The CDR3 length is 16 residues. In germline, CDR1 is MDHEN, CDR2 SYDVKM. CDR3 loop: CASRQVGGQGARGYTF. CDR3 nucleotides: TGTGCCAGCAGACAGGTGGGGGGACAGGGTGCGCGTGGCTACACCTTC.

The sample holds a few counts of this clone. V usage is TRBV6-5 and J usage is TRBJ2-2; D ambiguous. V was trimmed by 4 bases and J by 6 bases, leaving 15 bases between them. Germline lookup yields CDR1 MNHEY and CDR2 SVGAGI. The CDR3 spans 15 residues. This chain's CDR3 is CASSSQGGLAGELFF. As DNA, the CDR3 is TGTGCCAGCAGTTCCCAAGGTGGGCTCGCCGGGGAGCTGTTTTTT.

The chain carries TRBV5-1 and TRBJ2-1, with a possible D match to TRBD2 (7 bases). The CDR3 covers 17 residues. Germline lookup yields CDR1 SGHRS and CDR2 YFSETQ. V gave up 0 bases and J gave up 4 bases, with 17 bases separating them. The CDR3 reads CASSLGGGLADYNEQFF. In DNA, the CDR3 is TGCGCCAGCAGCTTGGGGGGGGGCCTAGCGGATTACAATGAGCAGTTCTTC.

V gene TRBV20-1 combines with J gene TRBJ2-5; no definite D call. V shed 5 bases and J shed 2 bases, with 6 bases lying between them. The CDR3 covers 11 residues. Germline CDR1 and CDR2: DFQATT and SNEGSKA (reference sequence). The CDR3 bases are TGCAGTGCTCAACAACAAGAGACCCAGTACTTC. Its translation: CSAQQQETQYF.

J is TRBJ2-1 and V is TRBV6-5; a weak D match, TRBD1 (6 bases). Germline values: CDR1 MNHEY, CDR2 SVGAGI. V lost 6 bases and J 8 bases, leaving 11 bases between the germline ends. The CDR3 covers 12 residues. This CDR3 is CASSEQGDEQFF. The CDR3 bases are TGTGCCAGCAGCGAACAGGGAGATGAGCAGTTCTTC.

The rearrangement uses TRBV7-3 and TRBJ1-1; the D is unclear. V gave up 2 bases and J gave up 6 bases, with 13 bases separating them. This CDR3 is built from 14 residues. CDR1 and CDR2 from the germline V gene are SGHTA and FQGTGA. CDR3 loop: CASSLYRVDSEAFF. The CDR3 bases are TGTGCCAGCAGCTTATATCGGGTGGATTCTGAAGCTTTCTTT.